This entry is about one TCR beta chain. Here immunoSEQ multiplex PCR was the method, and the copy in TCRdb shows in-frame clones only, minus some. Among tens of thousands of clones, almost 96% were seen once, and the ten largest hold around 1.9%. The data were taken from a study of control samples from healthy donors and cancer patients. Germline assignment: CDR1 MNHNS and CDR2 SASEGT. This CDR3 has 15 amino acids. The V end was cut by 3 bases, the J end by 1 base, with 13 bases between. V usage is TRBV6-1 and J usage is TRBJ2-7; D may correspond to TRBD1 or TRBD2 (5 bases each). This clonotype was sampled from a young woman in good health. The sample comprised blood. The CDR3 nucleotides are TGTGCCAGCAGTGACACCGGGACGCCTTCCTACGAGCAGTACTTC. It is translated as CASSDTGTPSYEQYF.